This is a list of T cell receptor beta chains from one sample in a study of CD8 T cells in Susac syndrome. TCRdb re-derived calls from the immunoSEQ multiplex PCR reads in MiXCR, one entry per CDR3 protein. The table shows hundreds of thousands of distinct CDR3 sequences, with 80% to 90% occurring only once. Sequenced: CD8+ T cells from PBMCs. The receptors were sampled from a human donor with multiple sclerosis. The CDR3 runs from the conserved cysteine through the conserved F or W. Fields, in order: D gene, V gene, clone size, J gene, CDR3 DNA, CDR3 protein. D genes are given only for firm matches. Only part of the rows carry a size: once, few, many, or a class if the clone is expanded.

NA	TRBV4-1	NA	TRBJ2-7	TGCGCCAGCAGCCAAGGCCCCGAAGGCGGTGGGGACGAGCAGTACTTC	CASSQGPEGGGDEQYF
TRBD2	TRBV28	NA	TRBJ2-3	TGTGCCAGCAGTCAGCCCGGACTAGCAGATACGCAGTATTTT	CASSQPGLADTQYF
TRBD2	TRBV6-2/TRBV6-3	NA	TRBJ2-1	TGTGCCAGCAGTTATTTGCTAGCGGGATGGGAGCAGTTCTTC	CASSYLLAGWEQFF
TRBD2	TRBV6-1	NA	TRBJ2-3	TGTGCCAGCTCTCCACGGCGGGGGGGCACAGATACGCAGTATTTT	CASSPRRGGTDTQYF
NA	TRBV7-8	NA	TRBJ2-3	TGTGCCAGCAGCTTAGGATCCGCGGGGAGCACAGATACGCAGTATTTT	CASSLGSAGSTDTQYF
NA	TRBV19	NA	TRBJ2-5	TGTGCCAGTAGTCCCTACCTCCGGAGTGGGCAAGAGACCCAGTACTTC	CASSPYLRSGQETQYF
NA	TRBV12-3/TRBV12-4	NA	TRBJ2-3	TGTGCCAGCAGTGCGTGGACCCGAAACACAGATACGCAGTATTTT	CASSAWTRNTDTQYF
NA	TRBV28	NA	TRBJ2-7	TGTGCCAGCAGTTGGAAAGTAGTTCGTCGCGGGTGGTCCTACGAGCAGTACTTC	CASSWKVVRRGWSYEQYF
TRBD1	TRBV9	NA	TRBJ2-1	TGTGCCAGCAGCGTAGGGCCAGGACAGGGGGCAAATGAGCAGTTCTTC	CASSVGPGQGANEQFF
TRBD2	TRBV5-6	once	TRBJ2-5	TGTGCCAGCAGTATCGGGAGGCAGCGGGAGACCCAGTACTTC	CASSIGRQRETQYF
NA	TRBV25-1	NA	TRBJ2-6	TGTGCCAGCAGTGAAAGGGAAGTTTCTGGGGCCAACGTCCTGACTTTC	CASSEREVSGANVLTF
TRBD1	TRBV7-8	NA	TRBJ1-5	TGTGCCAGCAGCCCCCGACAGGGGTCGGGTCAGCCCCAGCATTTT	CASSPRQGSGQPQHF
NA	TRBV11-2	NA	TRBJ1-2	TGTGCCAGCAGCCCCGGGGCAGGGCTTGGCTACACCTTC	CASSPGAGLGYTF
NA	TRBV20-1	once	TRBJ1-1	TGCAGTGCTAGAGATCGGGGCAGCAAGAACACTGAAGCTTTCTTT	CSARDRGSKNTEAFF
NA	TRBV5-3	NA	TRBJ2-6	TGTGCCAGAATGGCAGGAGTGGTGAAACAAAGTCGGGCCAACGTCCTGACTTTC	CARMAGVVKQSRANVLTF
NA	TRBV30	NA	TRBJ2-7	TGTGCCTGGGATTCCTCCTACGAGCAGTACTTC	CAWDSSYEQYF
NA	TRBV27	NA	TRBJ1-2	TGTGCCAGCAGTTTATTGAGTAGCAGGGGAGGCGACTATGGCTACACCTTC	CASSLLSSRGGDYGYTF
NA	TRBV5-6	NA	TRBJ2-1	TGTGCCAGCAGCTTGGCGGGACGGCTGAATGAGCAGTTCTTC	CASSLAGRLNEQFF
TRBD1	TRBV13	NA	TRBJ1-1	TGTGCCAGCAGCCCCGGGACAGGGGAAGCTTTCTTT	CASSPGTGEAFF
NA	TRBV9	NA	TRBJ2-7	TGTGCCAGCAGCGTTAAAAAGGACTACGAGCAGTACTTC	CASSVKKDYEQYF
NA	TRBV4-1	NA	TRBJ2-1	TGCGCCAGCAGCCAAGATCGGGTAGCGGTACTTAGCGAGCAGTTCTTC	CASSQDRVAVLSEQFF
NA	TRBV20-1	NA	TRBJ1-2	TGCAGTCAGAAACGCGGCGGTCTATACTATGGCTACACCTTC	CSQKRGGLYYGYTF
NA	TRBV27	NA	TRBJ2-3	TGTGCCAGCTACTTCACGCGCACAGATACGCAGTATTTT	CASYFTRTDTQYF
NA	TRBV13	NA	TRBJ2-1	TGTGCCAGCAGCTTAGGAATTCGGGGCGGGGAGCAGTTCTTC	CASSLGIRGGEQFF